Listed here are 8 T cell receptor beta chains from one sample, sequenced in a study of CD8+CD57+ T cells in acquired aplastic anemia. The TCR beta profiling, which covered VDJ combination and CDR3 sequence, was carried out using genomic DNA as the template. From the reads, TCRdb called clonotypes with MiXCR, one entry per CDR3 protein. The profile shows a few hundred thousand distinct CDR3 sequences, around 60% of them singletons. Material: sorted CD4+, CD8+, or CD8+CD57+ T cells (not recorded which) from PBMCs. The receptors were gathered from a human donor with severe aplastic anemia or a healthy control (not recorded which).

The chain couples TRBV25-1 to TRBJ2-1, with a weak D call TRBD1 (6 bases). The CDR3 is made up of 13 amino acids. V was pared by 3 bases and J by 12 bases, with 15 bases between. The germline gives CDR1 MGHDK, CDR2 SYGVNS. CDR3 amino acids: CASSDRQGSGQFF. The CDR3 DNA follows: TGTGCCAGCAGTGATAGGCAGGGGTCGGGGCAGTTCTTC.

The rearrangement uses TRBV6-1 and TRBJ1-2, with D tentatively TRBD1 (6 bases). The V end lost 3 bases, the J end lost 3 bases, and 20 bases lay between the germline ends. Germline CDR1 MNHNS, CDR2 SASEGT. The CDR3 loop spans 17 amino acids. The CDR3 DNA reads as TGTGCCAGCAGTGAGGGGAGGTGGCGGGGGGCACACTATGGCTACACCTTC. Encoded protein: CASSEGRWRGAHYGYTF.

J is TRBJ2-7 and V is TRBV7-9; TRBD2 agrees at 9 bases. CDR1 is SEHNR, CDR2 FQNEAQ, per germline (reference sequence). The ends lost 1 base at V and 7 bases at J; junction bases unmatched: 8. This CDR3 has 15 amino acids. The chain's CDR3 is CASSLGRRLAVEQYF. CDR3 coding DNA: TGTGCCAGCAGCTTAGGTCGTCGACTAGCGGTGGAGCAGTACTTC.

V and J are TRBV9 and TRBJ1-3, with D possibly TRBD1 on 5 matching bases. This CDR3 has 14 residues. V lost 4 bases, J lost 0 bases, and 8 bases lay in between. CDR1 and CDR2 from the germline V gene are SGDLS and YYNGEE. The chain's CDR3 is CASSRDLSGNTIYF. The CDR3 DNA sequence: TGTGCCAGCAGCCGGGACCTCTCTGGAAACACCATATATTTT.

This clonotype has at least ten counts. The rearrangement uses TRBV6-2 or TRBV6-3 and TRBJ2-1; D possibly corresponds to TRBD1 (6 bases). V gave up 5 bases and J gave up 6 bases, with 20 bases separating them. Germline-derived CDR1 and CDR2 are MNHEY and SVGEGT. CDR3 length equals 16 residues. The CDR3 here is CASSDLDRPFGNEQFF. The DNA for the CDR3 is TGTGCCAGCAGTGACCTTGACAGGCCCTTCGGCAATGAGCAGTTCTTC.

V and J are TRBV2 and TRBJ2-7, with a tentative D call TRBD1 (5 bases). There are 12 residues in the CDR3. V lost 8 bases and J 3 bases, leaving 11 bases between the germline ends. The V gene's germline CDR1 is SNHLY and CDR2 FYNNEI. The CDR3 DNA reads TGTGCCAGCGGTAGCAGGGTCTACGAGCAGTACTTC. Translating it yields CASGSRVYEQYF.

In this sample, this clonotype turned up many times. The rearrangement uses TRBV20-1 and TRBJ1-1, with a tentative D call TRBD1 (5 bases). Germline CDR1 DFQATT, CDR2 SNEGSKA (reference sequence). With 0 bases removed from V and 4 bases from J, the gap between germline ends came to 9 bases. The CDR3 runs to 13 residues. CDR3 sequence (DNA): TGCAGTGCTAGAGATGCAGGGTCCACTGAAGCTTTCTTT. Its protein product is CSARDAGSTEAFF.

This clonotype was recorded at least ten times. The V and J genes are TRBV5-1 and TRBJ2-5, with 8 bases identical to TRBD1. CDR1 is SGHRS and CDR2 is YFSETQ in the germline V gene. Trimming took 9 bases from V and 5 from J; bases not matched to a gene: 9. The CDR3 runs to 13 residues. CDR3 in DNA: TGCGCCACTTCCGGACAGGGATCGGAGACCCAGTACTTC. This codes for CATSGQGSETQYF. The complete variable domain, with remaining parts taken from reference TRBV5-1 and TRBJ2-5, reads KAGVTQTPRYLIKTRGQQVTLSCSPISGHRSVSWYQQTPGQGLQFLFEYFSETQRNKGNFPGRFSGRQFSNSRSEMNVSTLELGDSALYLCATSGQGSETQYFGPGTRLLVL.